A single sample is the source of the 15 T cell receptor beta chains below, sequenced in a study of neurological immune-mediated disorders. From the 5' RACE reads, TCRdb called clonotypes with MiXCR, one entry per CDR3 protein. The sample lists about 95,000 distinct CDR3 sequences; around 3.4% were seen once. The source material was PBMCs. These receptors were obtained from a woman between 18 and 29 years old with multiple sclerosis.

Many counts were recorded for this clonotype. This sequence joins TRBV7-2 and TRBJ2-3; 7 bases agree with TRBD2. Germline loops: CDR1 SGHTA, CDR2 FQGNSA. V was pared by 1 base and J by 6 bases, with 4 bases of the junction left unmatched. The CDR3 consists of 14 residues. The CDR3 here is CASSLDPSGDTQYF. CDR3 sequence (DNA): TGTGCCAGCAGCTTAGACCCTAGCGGTGATACGCAGTATTTT.

Ten or more counts support this clonotype. The rearrangement uses TRBV6-4 and TRBJ1-2; 9 nucleotides line up with TRBD1. Germline CDR1 reads MRHNA; CDR2 reads SNTAGT. This CDR3 contains 15 residues. The V gene end was trimmed by 3 bases and the J gene end by 6 bases; junction bases not matched to a gene: 8. The CDR3 loop is CASSDAGTGFDGYTF. CDR3 sequence (DNA): TGTGCCAGCAGTGATGCCGGGACAGGGTTCGATGGCTACACCTTC.

This clonotype was recorded at least ten times. This rearrangement joins TRBV9 to TRBJ2-7, with D perhaps matching TRBD1 or TRBD2 (6 bases each). Germline assignment: CDR1 SGDLS and CDR2 YYNGEE. Trimming took 4 bases from V and 0 from J, leaving 17 bases between them. This CDR3 spans 16 amino acids. The CDR3 bases are TGTGCCAGCAGCAGGGGGGTAGTGCGAAGCTCCTACGAGCAGTACTTC. Translated, it gives CASSRGVVRSSYEQYF.

This clonotype was detected ten times or more. The chain links TRBV27 to TRBJ1-2, with 11 bases aligning to TRBD1. V dropped 6 bases and J dropped 5; count of bases not matched to a gene: 11. The germline V gene has CDR1 MNHEY and CDR2 SMNVEV (reference sequence). This CDR3 is built from 16 residues. The CDR3 region has the DNA TGTGCCAGCAGGAAAACCGCCGGGACAGGGGGGTATGGCTACACCTTC. Translated, it gives CASRKTAGTGGYGYTF.

This clonotype came up many times. V and J are TRBV5-5 and TRBJ1-6; 11 nucleotides line up with TRBD1. This CDR3 spans 16 amino acids. Germline assignment: CDR1 SGHKS and CDR2 YYEKEE (reference sequence). V gave up 4 bases and J gave up 5 bases; unmatched junction bases: 5. CDR3 sequence (DNA): TGTGCCAGCAGCATCGGACAGGGGGCGAATAATTCACCCCTCCACTTT. This codes for CASSIGQGANNSPLHF.

At least ten counts were recorded for this clonotype. The chain has TRBV15 and TRBJ1-6, with D perhaps TRBD1 (6 bases). CDR3 size: 16 residues. Germline V lookup: CDR1 LNHNV, CDR2 YYDKDF (reference sequence). V was pared by 1 base and J by 9 bases, with 16 bases between. The CDR3 sequence is CATSRAGDNQASPLHF. The DNA for the CDR3 is TGTGCCACCAGCAGAGCAGGGGACAATCAGGCTTCACCCCTCCACTTT.

This clonotype was counted many times. The chain combines TRBV5-1 with TRBJ2-7; D is possibly TRBD1 (6 bases). CDR3 size: 12 residues. Germline V lookup: CDR1 SGHRS, CDR2 YFSETQ. Deletions cut 3 bases from V and 5 bases from J, with 9 bases between. The CDR3 sequence: CASSSGQNEQYF. CDR3 nucleotides: TGCGCCAGCAGCTCCGGACAGAACGAGCAGTACTTC.

In this sample, this clonotype turned up many times. The chain carries TRBV5-1 and TRBJ2-3; possibly TRBD2 for D (7 bases). Germline lookup yields CDR1 SGHRS and CDR2 YFSETQ. The CDR3 contains 15 residues. V was pared by 3 bases and J by 4 bases, with 15 bases between. CDR3 residues: CASSSSGGGPDTQYF. The CDR3 DNA is TGCGCCAGCAGCTCCTCTGGGGGGGGCCCAGATACGCAGTATTTT.

The sample holds many counts of this clonotype. The V call is TRBV28, the J call TRBJ1-2; 9 bases fit TRBD1. CDR3 length equals 17 residues. Trimming cost V 3 bases and J 8 bases; bases outside gene matches: 16. The germline V gene encodes CDR1 MDHEN and CDR2 SYDVKM. The DNA for the CDR3 is TGTGCCAGCAGTTTTGTCGGCGGGCTGGGGACAGGGTTAGGCTACACCTTC. As protein: CASSFVGGLGTGLGYTF.

The sample holds many counts of this clonotype. The chain couples TRBV7-8 to TRBJ1-5; no firm D call. CDR3 length: 13 residues. The V gene lost 5 bases and the J gene lost 8 bases, with 13 bases spanning the gap. CDR1 and CDR2 (germline): SGHVS, FQNEAQ. The CDR3 loop is CASSNRGSEPQHF. CDR3 DNA sequence: TGTGCCAGCAGCAACCGGGGAAGTGAGCCCCAGCATTTT. Full variable domain (outside the CDR3, taken from reference TRBV7-8 and TRBJ1-5): GAGVSQSPRYKVAKRGQDVALRCDPISGHVSLFWYQQALGQGPEFLTYFQNEAQLDKSGLPSDRFFAERPEGSVSTLKIQRTQQEDSAVYLCASSNRGSEPQHFGDGTRLSIL.

This clonotype was recorded a few times. The rearrangement uses TRBV15 and TRBJ2-1; 7 bases line up with TRBD1. J was trimmed by 4 bases and V by 0 bases; bases with no gene match: 0. From germline, CDR1 is LNHNV and CDR2 YYDKDF (reference sequence). This CDR3 is 14 amino acids long. The CDR3 DNA follows: TGTGCCACCAGCAGAGACAGGGGGTACAATGAGCAGTTCTTC. Translating it yields CATSRDRGYNEQFF.

In this sample, this clonotype turned up many times. The V and J genes are TRBV6-5 and TRBJ2-3; 11 bases agree with TRBD2. The V and J ends lost 8 bases and 7 bases, in that order; junction bases with no gene match: 14. Germline V gene sequence: CDR1 MNHEY, CDR2 SVGAGI. The CDR3 is 16 residues long. The CDR3 DNA reads as TGTGCCAGCGGAGAATTAGCGGGAGGGCCTAGGAATACGCAGTATTTT. Protein: CASGELAGGPRNTQYF.

This clonotype was seen repeatedly, ten times or more. The V and J genes are TRBV6-4 and TRBJ2-1, with a tentative D call TRBD2 (5 bases). The germline gives CDR1 MRHNA, CDR2 SNTAGT. V lost 2 bases and J lost 10, with 15 bases in between. This CDR3 is 14 amino acids long. CDR3 DNA: TGTGCCAGCAGTGACCGGGAATCCCCTGGGGAGCAGTTCTTC. This sequence encodes CASSDRESPGEQFF.

This clonotype was seen repeatedly, ten times or more. The chain combines TRBV6-5 with TRBJ2-5; 13 bases agree with TRBD2. This CDR3 has 16 residues. Trimming at V came to 6 bases and at J to 4 bases, leaving 8 bases not matched to a gene. CDR1 MNHEY and CDR2 SVGAGI come from the germline V gene. The CDR3 reads CASSLGTSGNRETQYF. The CDR3 region has the DNA TGTGCCAGCAGCTTAGGGACTAGCGGGAACAGAGAGACCCAGTACTTC.

Many counts were recorded for this clonotype. The chain couples TRBV20-1 to TRBJ2-3; 8 nucleotides line up with TRBD2. The trim removed 6 bases at V and 2 bases at J, leaving 10 bases unmatched. Germline-derived CDR1 and CDR2 are DFQATT and SNEGSKA (reference sequence). This CDR3 region has 15 residues. As DNA, the CDR3 is TGCAGTGCCCCCGGATTTAGCGGGGTCACAGATACGCAGTATTTT. Protein product: CSAPGFSGVTDTQYF.